This T cell receptor beta chain was profiled in a study of blood T cell dynamics during melanoma immunotherapy. CDR3 length: 16 residues. Germline CDR1 reads MNHEY; CDR2 reads SMNVEV (reference sequence). V lost 6 bases to trimming and J lost 0 bases, with 15 bases between them. The repertoire was sequenced with immunoSEQ multiplex PCR; TCRdb's copy has only in-frame clones and lacks some. The table lists tens of thousands of clones, nearly 90% of them singletons. Time point described: pre-treatment baseline. Apart from two fast progressors, RECIST 1.1 response was judged 12 weeks post-infusion. Patients had no prior systemic cancer treatment, immunosuppressants or other active cancers.

This chain joins TRBV27 and TRBJ1-5; TRBD1 is a possible D gene (6 bases). The clonotype comes from a human donor with melanoma. Sequencing was performed on blood, taken from a patient treated with checkpoint blockade. Here the CDR3 DNA reads TGTGCCAGCAGAAAGGGGGGACGCTATAGCAATCAGCCCCAGCATTTT. Its protein product is CASRKGGRYSNQPQHF.